These T cell receptor beta chains were read from a single sample in a study of T cell repertoires in cytomegalovirus infection. TCRdb re-called the reads with MiXCR, one entry per CDR3 protein. The table has over 95,000 distinct CDR3 sequences, about 30% seen once. Their antigen targets remain unknown. This sample comprised CD8+ T cells from cultured PBMCs, obtained from culture after CMV antigen stimulation. The receptors originated from a human donor in good health (CMV status not recorded). Some clones in this sample may be carry-over from other donors' samples. Both conserved end residues are part of each CDR3. Fields, in order: J gene, D gene, V gene, clone size, CDR3 protein, CDR3 DNA. A D gene is named only where the DNA matches it firmly. Clone size appears in some rows only: once, few, many, or a class for an expanded clone.

TRBJ2-7,-,TRBV4-2,-,CASSQDVGWGPYEQYF,TGTGCCAGCAGCCAAGATGTTGGGTGGGGCCCCTACGAGCAGTACTTC
TRBJ1-3,TRBD1,TRBV7-2,-,CASSLDLGQGGNTIYF,TGTGCCAGCAGCCTGGATCTAGGACAGGGGGGAAACACCATATATTTT
TRBJ2-2,-,TRBV12-3/TRBV12-4,-,CASTQGNAGELFF,TGTGCCAGCACCCAGGGAAACGCCGGGGAGCTGTTTTTT
TRBJ2-1,-,TRBV12-3/TRBV12-4,-,CASSPNGDNEQFF,TGTGCCAGCAGCCCCAACGGGGACAATGAGCAGTTCTTC
TRBJ2-2,-,TRBV7-6,few,CASSLEGSSPRTGELFF,TGTGCCAGCAGCTTAGAGGGTTCTTCCCCAAGGACCGGGGAGCTGTTTTTT
TRBJ2-7,-,TRBV4-1,few,CASSQGTAVSYEQYF,TGCGCCAGCAGCCAAGGGACCGCGGTATCCTACGAGCAGTACTTC
TRBJ1-4,TRBD1,TRBV28,-,CASSPGTARNEKLFF,TGTGCCAGCAGTCCGGGGACAGCTCGGAATGAAAAACTGTTTTTT
TRBJ2-7,TRBD2,TRBV5-1,-,CASSPRLAGGEQYF,TGCGCCAGCAGCCCCCGGCTAGCGGGGGGCGAGCAGTACTTC
TRBJ2-1,-,TRBV10-3,few,CAISEVWQGDNEQFF,TGTGCCATCAGTGAGGTCTGGCAGGGTGACAATGAGCAGTTCTTC
TRBJ2-1,TRBD1,TRBV2,-,CASSEAPGGEYEQFF,TGTGCCAGCAGTGAAGCCCCAGGGGGAGAGTATGAGCAGTTCTTC
TRBJ2-1,TRBD2,TRBV19,few,CASSIDLLAGAPSSYNEQFF,TGTGCCAGTAGTATAGATCTACTAGCGGGGGCGCCGAGCTCCTACAATGAGCAGTTCTTC
TRBJ1-6,-,TRBV20-1,-,CSARPLEDAYNSPLHF,TGCAGTGCTAGACCTCTCGAGGACGCCTATAATTCACCCCTCCACTTT
TRBJ2-5,-,TRBV7-6,-,CASSFSSSPGETLYF,TGTGCTAGCAGCTTCTCGAGTTCCCCTGGGGAGACCCTGTACTTC
TRBJ2-1,-,TRBV11-3,few,CASSFSGGEVYNEQFF,TGTGCCAGCAGCTTCTCAGGCGGGGAGGTCTACAATGAGCAGTTCTTC
TRBJ2-7,-,TRBV11-2,-,CASSLSNGRSYEQYF,TGTGCCAGCAGCTTATCCAACGGCAGATCCTACGAGCAGTACTTC
TRBJ1-1,-,TRBV19,-,CASTNAAGGTEAFF,TGTGCCAGTACTAACGCGGCGGGGGGTACTGAAGCTTTCTTT
TRBJ2-5,-,TRBV7-9,many,CASSLAGLSQETQYF,TGTGCCAGCAGCTTAGCGGGGCTGAGTCAAGAGACCCAGTACTTC
TRBJ1-6,-,TRBV15,few,CATSRWGENSPLHF,TGTGCCACCAGCAGATGGGGAGAGAATTCACCCCTCCACTTT
TRBJ1-3,-,TRBV14,-,CASSHPPTRRSSGNTIYF,TGTGCCAGCAGCCACCCCCCCACCCGGCGGAGCTCTGGAAACACCATATATTTT
TRBJ1-1,-,TRBV7-6,-,CASSLGRMNTEAFF,TGTGCCAGCAGCCTCGGACGGATGAACACTGAAGCTTTCTTT
TRBJ2-1,TRBD1,TRBV6-5,-,CASSSYRGYPYNEQFF,TGTGCCAGCAGTTCCTACAGGGGATATCCCTACAATGAGCAGTTCTTC
TRBJ1-6,-,TRBV5-6,-,CASSLASGPGAYNSPLHF,TGTGCCAGCAGCTTGGCCTCGGGGCCAGGGGCATATAATTCACCCCTCCACTTT
TRBJ2-1,-,TRBV19,-,CASSMGWGPYNEQFF,TGTGCCAGTAGTATGGGATGGGGCCCCTACAATGAGCAGTTCTTC
TRBJ2-7,-,TRBV7-9,many,CASSVTTGTESYEQYF,TGTGCCAGCAGCGTAACAACCGGGACGGAGTCCTACGAGCAGTACTTC
TRBJ1-1,-,TRBV19,-,CASSIGGPLNTEAFF,TGTGCCAGTAGTATCGGGGGACCCCTGAACACTGAAGCTTTCTTT
TRBJ2-7,-,TRBV6-1,-,CASSEGGQPTYYEQYF,TGTGCCAGCAGTGAGGGGGGACAGCCTACATACTACGAGCAGTACTTC
TRBJ2-1,TRBD1,TRBV13,-,CASSKRTGRDNEQFF,TGTGCCAGCAGCAAACGGACAGGAAGGGACAATGAGCAGTTCTTC
TRBJ2-1,TRBD1,TRBV11-2,-,CASSLWTGDAYNEQFF,TGTGCCAGCAGCTTATGGACAGGGGATGCCTACAATGAGCAGTTCTTC
TRBJ1-1,TRBD1,TRBV4-1,large,CASSTRQGADTEAFF,TGCGCCAGCAGCACCCGACAGGGGGCGGACACTGAAGCTTTCTTT
TRBJ2-6,-,TRBV7-8,many,CASRYRVSGANVLTF,TGTGCCAGCAGATACAGGGTTTCTGGGGCCAACGTCCTGACTTTC
TRBJ2-5,TRBD2,TRBV29-1,few,CSVRTSGGSALEETQYF,TGCAGCGTTAGGACTAGCGGGGGGTCCGCTCTTGAAGAGACCCAGTACTTC
TRBJ1-4,-,TRBV6-5,-,CASRPDRLGKEKLFF,TGTGCCAGCAGACCGGACCGGCTGGGGAAGGAAAAACTGTTTTTT
TRBJ1-2,TRBD1,TRBV5-4,-,CASSPGGSYYGYTF,TGTGCCAGCAGCCCAGGGGGCTCCTACTATGGCTACACCTTC
TRBJ2-3,TRBD1,TRBV4-1,-,CASSPHIPGQGVKDTQYF,TGCGCCAGCAGCCCCCATATCCCGGGACAGGGGGTTAAGGATACGCAGTATTTT
TRBJ2-3,-,TRBV29-1,-,CSVGLTDTQYF,TGCAGCGTCGGCCTCACAGATACGCAGTATTTT
TRBJ2-7,-,TRBV19,-,CASSIPGYEQYF,TGTGCCAGTAGTATTCCCGGCTACGAGCAGTACTTC
TRBJ2-3,-,TRBV7-6,-,CASSLLGGIGTDTQYF,TGTGCCAGCAGCTTACTCGGGGGAATCGGCACAGATACGCAGTATTTT
TRBJ2-1,-,TRBV2,few,CASLQNEQFF,TGTGCCAGCCTTCAGAATGAGCAGTTCTTC
TRBJ1-1,-,TRBV7-9,-,CASGRGTEAFF,TGTGCCAGTGGTAGGGGGACTGAAGCTTTCTTT
TRBJ2-7,-,TRBV4-1,-,CASSQGPDRPTYEQYF,TGCGCCAGCAGCCAAGGCCCGGACAGACCGACCTACGAGCAGTACTTC
TRBJ1-5,-,TRBV20-1,-,CSARVPGNSNQPQHF,TGCAGTGCTAGAGTCCCCGGTAATAGCAATCAGCCCCAGCATTTT